One sample yielded the 14 T cell receptor beta chains listed below, sequenced in a study of T-cell reconstitution after alpha-beta-depleted transplantation in children. This sample's TCRbeta library carried unique molecular identifier barcodes. TCRdb processed the PCR reads anew with MiXCR; each CDR3 protein has one entry. The table includes nearly 400,000 distinct CDR3 sequences, approximately 20% detected once. Sequenced here: PBMCs from the stem cell graft donor, sampled from the stem cell graft. These receptors originate from a human donor who donated a stem cell graft to a child with acute myeloid leukemia.

In this sample, this clonotype turned up a few times. The chain carries TRBV27 and TRBJ2-2; D tentatively reads TRBD1 or TRBD2 (5 bases each). There are 14 residues in the CDR3. The germline V and J ends were trimmed by 7 bases and 6 bases, with 15 bases remaining between them. Germline values: CDR1 MNHEY, CDR2 SMNVEV (reference sequence). The CDR3 DNA reads as TGTGCCAGCACCCCGGGCCGGGACGCCGGGGAGCTGTTTTTT. This codes for CASTPGRDAGELFF.

This clonotype was seen only a few times. The rearrangement joins TRBV4-2 to TRBJ2-7; 8 bases are shared with TRBD2. The ends lost 3 bases at V and 3 bases at J; junction bases unmatched: 7. The germline V gene encodes CDR1 LGHNA and CDR2 YNFKEQ. This CDR3 comprises 15 residues. CDR3 DNA sequence: TGTGCCAGCAGCCAGAGAGCGGGAGAGGGCTACGAGCAGTACTTC. It is translated as CASSQRAGEGYEQYF.

This clonotype showed up many times. The chain joins TRBV20-1 to TRBJ2-2; 10 nucleotides line up with TRBD2. The CDR3 loop spans 15 amino acids. The V and J ends lost 5 bases and 7 bases, in that order; junction bases with no gene match: 10. CDR1 and CDR2 from the germline V gene are DFQATT and SNEGSKA (reference sequence). CDR3 protein: CSAGGASGSIGELFF. The CDR3 bases are TGCAGTGCTGGGGGGGCTAGCGGGAGTATCGGGGAGCTGTTTTTT.

The rearrangement uses TRBV6-2 or TRBV6-3 and TRBJ2-1; 11 bases are shared with TRBD1. This CDR3 region has 16 residues. J lost 7 bases, V lost 8 bases, and 13 bases had no gene match. Germline V gene sequence: CDR1 MNHEY, CDR2 SVGEGT. This chain's CDR3 is CASATRRTGGRNEQFF. CDR3 bases: TGTGCCAGCGCGACCCGTCGGACAGGGGGCCGGAATGAGCAGTTCTTC.

The gene calls are TRBV13 and TRBJ2-3; unclear D gene. From germline, CDR1 is PRHDT and CDR2 FYEKMQ (reference sequence). V lost 5 bases and J 6 bases, leaving 9 bases between the germline ends. The CDR3 has 12 residues. The CDR3 protein is CASSDKADTQYF. The CDR3 DNA follows: TGTGCCAGCAGCGACAAAGCGGATACGCAGTATTTT.

Only a few counts were recorded for this clonotype. V usage is TRBV7-9 and J usage is TRBJ2-3; maybe TRBD2 (6 bases). V dropped 1 base and J dropped 6 bases, with 14 bases sitting between them. Looked up from germline, CDR1 is SEHNR and CDR2 is FQNEAQ (reference sequence). The CDR3 covers 15 residues. The CDR3 sequence: CASSLDGGGRDTQYF. As DNA, the CDR3 is TGTGCCAGCAGCTTAGACGGCGGAGGGAGGGATACGCAGTATTTT.

This clonotype was counted only a few times. This chain connects TRBV6-1 to TRBJ1-4; D is possibly TRBD1 (6 bases). V lost 7 bases and J 3 bases, leaving 12 bases between the germline ends. CDR3 length: 14 residues. CDR1 is MNHNS and CDR2 is SASEGT in the germline V gene. DNA of the CDR3: TGTGCCAGCATCCGGGACACCGCTAATGAAAAACTGTTTTTT. It codes for CASIRDTANEKLFF.

This clonotype was recorded a few times. J is TRBJ2-4 and V is TRBV7-6, with D perhaps TRBD1 (6 bases). Germline CDR1 is SGHVS and CDR2 is FNYEAQ. This CDR3 region has 12 residues. In DNA form, the CDR3 reads TGTCCTACAGGGTCAGACCAAAACATTCAGTACTTC. This translates into CPTGSDQNIQYF.

This clonotype was found a few times. This sequence joins TRBV12-3 or TRBV12-4 and TRBJ1-1; D not certain. CDR3 size: 14 residues. V was clipped by 3 bases and J by 2 bases, with 10 bases between them. The CDR3 nucleotides are TGTGCCAGCAGTTTTAAGGGTTATAACACTGAAGCTTTCTTT. This sequence encodes CASSFKGYNTEAFF.

At least ten counts were recorded for this clonotype. This chain uses TRBV29-1 with TRBJ2-7; 9 bases align to TRBD2. Trimming at V came to 2 bases and at J to 4 bases, leaving 9 bases not matched to a gene. Germline V gene data show CDR1 as SQVTM and CDR2 as ANQGSEA. The CDR3 consists of 15 residues. The CDR3 region has the DNA TGCAGCGTTGAAAACCCCGGGACTAGCAAGTACGAGCAGTACTTC. Translated, it gives CSVENPGTSKYEQYF.

This clonotype has ten or more counts. CDR3 nucleotides: TGCAGTGCTAGAGATCGGTTGCAGTTGCTCTACGAGCAGTACTTC. This sequence encodes CSARDRLQLLYEQYF. The rearrangement links TRBV20-1 to TRBJ2-7; D gene uncertain. V shed 0 bases and J shed 3 bases, with 15 bases lying between them. Germline CDR1 reads DFQATT; CDR2 reads SNEGSKA (reference sequence). There are 15 residues in the CDR3.

V usage is TRBV12-3 or TRBV12-4 and J usage is TRBJ2-7, with 11 bases identical to TRBD1. The CDR3 runs 14 residues. With 1 base clipped from V and 5 bases from J, the junction kept 1 base outside the gene matches. DNA of the CDR3: TGTGCCAGCAGTTTAGGGACAGGGGGCGACGAGCAGTACTTC. Translated: CASSLGTGGDEQYF.

The gene calls are TRBV19 and TRBJ2-4; 8 bases align to TRBD1. The germline V gene encodes CDR1 LNHDA and CDR2 SQIVND (reference sequence). Trimming took 7 bases from V and 0 from J; bases not matched to a gene: 5. The CDR3 contains 15 residues. The CDR3 sequence is CASTNTGGAKNIQYF. The CDR3 region has the DNA TGTGCCAGTACAAACACAGGGGGAGCCAAAAACATTCAGTACTTC. The complete variable domain, with remaining parts taken from reference TRBV19 and TRBJ2-4, reads DGGITQSPKYLFRKEGQNVTLSCEQNLNHDAMYWYRQDPGQGLRLIYYSQIVNDFQKGDIAEGYSVSREKKESFPLTVTSAQKNPTAFYLCASTNTGGAKNIQYFGAGTRLSVL.

This clonotype was picked up many times. This chain joins TRBV20-1 and TRBJ2-4, with TRBD2 matching over 8 bases. V was clipped by 3 bases and J by 8 bases; unmatched bases: 9. Germline V gene sequence: CDR1 DFQATT, CDR2 SNEGSKA (reference sequence). This CDR3 spans 14 amino acids. The CDR3 DNA reads TGCAGTGCTAGTGCCGGGACTAGTGCTTACATTCAGTACTTC. Encoded protein: CSASAGTSAYIQYF.